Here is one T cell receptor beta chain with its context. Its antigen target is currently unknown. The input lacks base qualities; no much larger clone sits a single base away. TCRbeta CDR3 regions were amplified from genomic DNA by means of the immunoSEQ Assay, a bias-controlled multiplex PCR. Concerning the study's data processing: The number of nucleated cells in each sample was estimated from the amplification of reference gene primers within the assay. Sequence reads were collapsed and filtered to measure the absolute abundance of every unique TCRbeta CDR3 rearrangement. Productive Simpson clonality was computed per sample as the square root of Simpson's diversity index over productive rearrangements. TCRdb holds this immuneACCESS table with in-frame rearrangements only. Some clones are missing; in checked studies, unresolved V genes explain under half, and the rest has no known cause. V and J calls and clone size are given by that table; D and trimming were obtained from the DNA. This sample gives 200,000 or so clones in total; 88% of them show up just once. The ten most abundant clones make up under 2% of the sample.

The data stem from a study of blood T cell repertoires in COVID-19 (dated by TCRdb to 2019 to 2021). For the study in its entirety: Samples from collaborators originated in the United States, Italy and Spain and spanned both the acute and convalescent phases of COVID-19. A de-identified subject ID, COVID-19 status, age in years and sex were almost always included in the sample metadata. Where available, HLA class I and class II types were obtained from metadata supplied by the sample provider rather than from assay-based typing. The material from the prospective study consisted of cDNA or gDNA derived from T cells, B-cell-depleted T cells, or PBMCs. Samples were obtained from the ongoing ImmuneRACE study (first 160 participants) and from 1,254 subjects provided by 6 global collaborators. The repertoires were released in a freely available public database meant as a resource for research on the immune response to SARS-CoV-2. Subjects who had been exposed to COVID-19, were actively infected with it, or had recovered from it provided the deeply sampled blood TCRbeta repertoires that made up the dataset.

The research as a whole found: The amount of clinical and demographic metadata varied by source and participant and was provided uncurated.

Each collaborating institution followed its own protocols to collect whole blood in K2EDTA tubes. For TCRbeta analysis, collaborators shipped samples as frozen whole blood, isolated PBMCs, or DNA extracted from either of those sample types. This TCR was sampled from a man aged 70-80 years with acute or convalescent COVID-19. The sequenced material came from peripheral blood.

The DNA sequence is as follows: TGTGCCAGCAGTTTGTACGGCCTGGGACAGGGTAATCCCGGGGAGCTGTTTTTT. Its product reads: CASSLYGLGQGNPGELFF. The chain employs TRBV28 and TRBJ2-2; 9 central bases correspond to TRBD1. CDR1 MDHEN and CDR2 SYDVKM were looked up in the germline V gene. Trimming removed 3 bases from V and 6 bases from J; the gene matches leave 14 bases unexplained. CDR3 length: 18 amino acids, cysteine to phenylalanine. The read is trimmed to its CDR3 DNA, 54 bases read in frame from base 1.